This TCR beta chain emerged from a study of Graves' ophthalmopathy and Graves' hyperthyroidism. Note on this clonotype: No antigen is known for it.

General observations from the study: Among thyroid clonotypes expanded above 0.001 frequency, most also appeared in blood.

Researchers took RNA transcripts and amplified TCR beta CDR3 regions from them. HTBI-primed first-round RT-PCR preceded second-round multiplex PCR. MiXCR, run by TCRdb on the multiplex PCR reads, gives a single entry per CDR3 protein. The sample lists hundreds of thousands of distinct CDR3 sequences, about 20% occurring once. This TCR was recovered from a woman under 30 with stable Graves' hyperthyroidism. Some clones in this sample may be carry-over from other donors' samples. Sequenced material: peripheral blood.

The CDR3 protein is CASRKGESLPNSPLHF. CDR3 DNA: TGTGCCAGCAGGAAGGGGGAGTCTCTACCTAATTCACCCCTCCACTTT. The chain employs TRBV6-2 or TRBV6-3 and TRBJ1-6; D is perhaps TRBD1 (6 bases). Trimming removed 6 bases from V and 6 bases from J, with 18 bases in between. The CDR3 spans 16 residues. Germline-derived CDR1 and CDR2 are MNHEY and SVGEGT.